The T cell receptor beta chain described here comes from a study of shared clonotypes between healthy human individuals. Sequencing used immunoSEQ multiplex PCR; TCRdb keeps in-frame clones, though not all of them. The sample yields about 610,000 clones, roughly 95% seen once. CD45RO negativity and positive selection for CCR7 defined naive CD8 cells, a population that excluded terminally differentiated effector memory CD45RA+ cells. Germline assignment: CDR1 SGHRS and CDR2 YFSETQ. The germline V and J ends were trimmed by 4 bases and 0 bases, with 13 bases remaining between them. This CDR3 comprises 15 residues.

Material: naive CD8+ T cells sorted from blood. This chain joins TRBV5-1 and TRBJ1-1; D is uncertain. This TCR came from a woman in her 30s in good health. The DNA for the CDR3 is TGCGCCAGCAGCCGGGCCCGGGAAATGAACACTGAAGCTTTCTTT. As protein: CASSRAREMNTEAFF.